Reported below is one T cell receptor beta chain. Its target is not known. The data derive from a study of cytomegalovirus exposure and HLA in healthy donors. PCR was performed using 60 Vbeta and 13 Jbeta primers. Using immunoSEQ multiplex PCR, the repertoire was profiled, and TCRdb retains in-frame clones only, with some absent. The sample lists 150,000 to 200,000 clones, 70% to 90% seen once, with roughly 2.1% in the top ten. The study, taken as a whole, reports: When the data were analyzed later, several of the most significant clusters appeared to be linked to common viral pathogens. Analysis performed later found under 20,000 TCR beta sequences associated with HLA alleles at 0.05 false discovery rate.

Germline assignment: CDR1 PRHDT and CDR2 FYEKMQ (reference sequence). The trim removed 4 bases at V and 2 bases at J, leaving 6 bases unmatched. This CDR3 contains 15 residues. The chain joins TRBV13 to TRBJ2-5; 8 bases are a match to TRBD1. The clonotype was recovered from a woman in her late teens or twenties in good health and CMV-seropositive. Sequenced sample: PBMCs. The CDR3 loop reads CASSSGQGGQETQYF. The CDR3 nucleotides are TGTGCCAGCAGCTCCGGACAGGGAGGACAAGAGACCCAGTACTTC.